One sample yielded the 24 T cell receptor beta chains listed below, sequenced in a study of CD8 T cells in seronegative destructive rheumatoid arthritis. Generated by immunoSEQ multiplex PCR, the TCRdb table keeps only in-frame clones and is missing some. The data contain 10,000 to 15,000 clones, roughly 80% of them singletons. Sequenced input: CD8+ T cells from blood. Source of these receptors: a woman between 25 and 49 years old with seronegative destructive rheumatoid arthritis.

The V and J genes are TRBV4-1 and TRBJ2-2; possible D gene TRBD1, 5 bases. The CDR3 has 14 residues. Germline V gives CDR1 MGHRA, CDR2 YSYEKL. Trimming took 2 bases from V and 5 from J, leaving 9 bases between them. The CDR3 DNA reads as TGCGCCAGCAGCCAAATACAGGTGACCGGGGAGCTGTTTTTT. Its protein is CASSQIQVTGELFF.

This sequence joins TRBV2 and TRBJ2-3; D is undetermined. CDR3 size: 16 residues. V shed 0 bases and J shed 2 bases, with 12 bases lying between them. In germline, CDR1 is SNHLY, CDR2 FYNNEI. DNA for the CDR3: TGTGCCAGCAGTGAAGCGCTTGTCCTACCCACAGATACGCAGTATTTT. It translates to CASSEALVLPTDTQYF.

This clone occurred a few times. The junction shows a germline mismatch at one end, possibly a read error. This chain joins TRBV12-5 and TRBJ1-5; D unclear. Germline assignment: CDR1 LGHNT and CDR2 FRNRAP. This CDR3 region has 14 residues. The CDR3 sequence: CASGLGGSDQPQHF. The CDR3, as DNA: TGTGCTAGTGGTTTGGGGGGTAGCGATCAGCCCCAGCATTTT.

J is TRBJ2-7 and V is TRBV4-2, with 7 bases aligning to TRBD1. Looked up from germline, CDR1 is LGHNA and CDR2 is YNFKEQ. This CDR3 spans 14 amino acids. V shed 0 bases and J 2 bases; nucleotides not matched to a gene: 1. The CDR3 nucleotides are TGTGCCAGCAGCCAAGAGGGACAGCCCTACGAGCAGTACTTC. Translated, it gives CASSQEGQPYEQYF.

CDR3 bases: TGTGCCAGCAGCGCGGTGGACAGGGAAGGCTATGGCTACACCTTC. Its translation is CASSAVDREGYGYTF. The rearrangement links TRBV5-5 to TRBJ1-2, with 8 bases aligning to TRBD1. Germline lookup yields CDR1 SGHKS and CDR2 YYEKEE (reference sequence). CDR3 length: 15 amino acids. V shed 4 bases, J shed 4 bases, and the junction held 9 bases outside the gene matches.

Regarding this clone: Different DNA sequences within this sample yield the same CDR3. The J gene is TRBJ2-7, the V gene TRBV12-5; TRBD2 might be the D (6 bases). Germline CDR1 is LGHNT and CDR2 is FRNRAP. CDR3 size: 11 residues. The CDR3 loop reads CARRAAYEQYV. For the CDR3, the DNA is TGCGCGCGGAGGGCGGCATACGAGCAGTACGTC.

The rearrangement joins TRBV4-1 to TRBJ2-3, with TRBD2 matching over 7 bases. Germline CDR1 reads MGHRA; CDR2 reads YSYEKL. CDR3 length equals 15 residues. V shed 5 bases, J shed 4 bases, and the junction held 9 bases outside the gene matches. CDR3 DNA sequence: TGCGCCAGCAGCGAAGGGAACCTAGCGGCAGATACGCAGTATTTT. This encodes CASSEGNLAADTQYF.

The genes are TRBV7-9 and TRBJ1-1, with no clear D. Germline V CDR1 and CDR2: SEHNR, FQNEAQ (reference sequence). The CDR3 length is 15 residues. V was trimmed by 6 bases and J by 1 base, leaving 15 bases between them. CDR3 protein: CASRLARYGNTEAFF. The CDR3 nucleotides read TGTGCCAGCAGGCTCGCTCGCTACGGGAACACTGAAGCTTTCTTT. Full variable domain (rest looked up from reference TRBV7-9 and TRBJ1-1): DTGVSQNPRHKITKRGQNVTFRCDPISEHNRLYWYRQTLGQGPEFLTYFQNEAQLEKSRLLSDRFSAERPKGSFSTLEIQRTEQGDSAMYLCASRLARYGNTEAFFGQGTRLTVV.

The chain has TRBV13 and TRBJ1-3, with a tentative D call TRBD1 (6 bases). This CDR3 contains 15 residues. The V gene lost 0 bases and the J gene lost 2 bases, with 8 bases spanning the gap. CDR1 is PRHDT and CDR2 is FYEKMQ in the germline V gene (reference sequence). In nucleotides, the CDR3 is TGTGCCAGCAGCTTAGGGACAGGACCTGGAAACACCATATATTTT. Protein sequence: CASSLGTGPGNTIYF.

The V call is TRBV28, the J call TRBJ2-7; TRBD2 matches at 8 bases. This CDR3 is 14 amino acids long. Losses at the gene ends were 2 bases for V and 0 bases for J; bases not matched to a gene: 0. CDR1 is MDHEN, CDR2 SYDVKM, per germline. This CDR3 reads CASSLSGGSYEQYV. CDR3 in DNA: TGTGCCAGCAGTTTAAGCGGGGGCTCCTACGAGCAGTACGTC.

This clone was detected only once. This sequence joins TRBV9 and TRBJ1-1; no definite D call. The CDR3 is 14 amino acids. Looked up from germline, CDR1 is SGDLS and CDR2 is YYNGEE. The V end was cut by 0 bases, the J end by 0 bases, with 6 bases between. In DNA, the CDR3 is TGTGCCAGCAGCGTAGTACAGTTGAACACTGAAGCTTTCTTT. It translates to CASSVVQLNTEAFF.

This chain uses TRBV28 with TRBJ2-1; no clear D. V lost 8 bases and J 5 bases, leaving 13 bases between the germline ends. Germline assignment: CDR1 MDHEN and CDR2 SYDVKM. This CDR3 has 13 amino acids. This CDR3 is CASLLAGNNEQFF. The DNA for the CDR3 is TGTGCCAGCCTATTGGCAGGTAACAATGAGCAGTTCTTC. Filled out from reference TRBV28 and TRBJ2-1, the complete variable domain reads DVKVTQSSRYLVKRTGEKVFLECVQDMDHENMFWYRQDPGLGLRLIYFSYDVKMKEKGDIPEGYSVSREKKERFSLILESASTNQTSMYLCASLLAGNNEQFFGPGTRLTVL.

The chain combines TRBV9 with TRBJ2-1; TRBD2 might be the D (5 bases). The V end was cut by 0 bases, the J end by 8 bases, with 12 bases between. This CDR3 contains 14 residues. The germline CDR1 and CDR2 sequences are SGDLS and YYNGEE. The CDR3 spells CASSVGGEADEQFF. CDR3 coding DNA: TGTGCCAGCAGCGTAGGGGGAGAGGCGGATGAGCAGTTCTTC.

CDR3 in DNA: TGTGCCAGCAGTTACGCGCCGCCCGGTTGGAATGAGCAGTTCTTC. It specifies CASSYAPPGWNEQFF. The chain links TRBV6-5 to TRBJ2-1; D not certain. This CDR3 has 15 amino acids. Germline CDR1 and CDR2: MNHEY and SVGAGI. V lost 2 bases, J lost 7 bases, and 15 bases lay in between.

V gene TRBV7-9 combines with J gene TRBJ1-1; D gene unclear. Germline V gene sequence: CDR1 SEHNR, CDR2 FQNEAQ (reference sequence). This CDR3 is 10 amino acids long. Trimming left V 3 bases short and J 8 bases short, with 4 bases between. CDR3 amino acids: CASSFREAFF. The CDR3, as DNA: TGTGCCAGCAGCTTCAGGGAAGCTTTCTTT.

This clone was seen only once. The chain links TRBV11-3 to TRBJ2-1, with 10 nucleotides matching TRBD2. V trimming: 4 bases; J trimming: 7 bases; junction bases outside the gene matches: 7. The CDR3 contains 15 residues. Germline V gene lookup returns CDR1 SGHNT and CDR2 YENEEA. The CDR3 nucleotides read TGTGCCAGCAGCTCGACGTATAGCGGGGGGAATGAGCAGTTCTTC. It is translated as CASSSTYSGGNEQFF.

This chain links TRBV2 with TRBJ2-2; TRBD1 might be the D (5 bases). Trimming left V 2 bases short and J 0 bases short, with 10 bases between. The length of the CDR3 is 16 residues. CDR1 SNHLY and CDR2 FYNNEI come from the germline V gene. The DNA for the CDR3 is TGTGCCAGCAGTGAATATGGACACACGAACACCGGGGAGCTGTTTTTT. Residues: CASSEYGHTNTGELFF.

V and J are TRBV7-9 and TRBJ2-1; the match to TRBD1 covers 8 bases. The CDR3 consists of 13 residues. CDR1 and CDR2 from the germline V gene are SEHNR and FQNEAQ (reference sequence). V was pared by 5 bases and J by 6 bases, with 3 bases of the junction left unmatched. CDR3 nucleotides: TGTGCCAGCAGCCAGGGGGCGGTCAATGAGCAGTTCTTC. Amino acids: CASSQGAVNEQFF.

As regards this clone: Its ends do not fully match the called genes, so a read error is possible. CDR3 in amino acids: CAGSPVPTGEDYGYTF. In DNA form, the CDR3 reads TGTGCCGGCAGTCCAGTCCCGACAGGGGAGGACTATGGCTACACCTTC. The J gene is TRBJ1-2, the V gene TRBV27; 8 bases are a match to TRBD1. CDR1 MNHEY and CDR2 SMNVEV come from the germline V gene (reference sequence). The length of the CDR3 is 16 residues.

This sequence joins TRBV18 and TRBJ2-7; D perhaps matches TRBD1 (6 bases). The CDR3 is 15 residues long. V gave up 3 bases and J gave up 3 bases, with 15 bases separating them. CDR1 and CDR2 from the germline V gene are KGHSH and LQKENI. The chain's CDR3 is CASSPGRGFLYEQYF. For the CDR3, the DNA is TGTGCCAGCTCACCGGGCAGGGGCTTTCTCTACGAGCAGTACTTC. The entire variable domain, with the rest obtained from reference TRBV18 and TRBJ2-7, is as follows: NAGVMQNPRHLVRRRGQEARLRCSPMKGHSHVYWYRQLPEEGLKFMVYLQKENIIDESGMPKERFSAEFPKEGPSILRIQQVVRGDSAAYFCASSPGRGFLYEQYFGPGTRLTVT.

This sequence joins TRBV4-1 and TRBJ1-4; 9 positions match TRBD1. The germline gives CDR1 MGHRA, CDR2 YSYEKL. With 4 bases clipped from V and 3 bases from J, the junction kept 3 bases outside the gene matches. CDR3 length equals 15 residues. CDR3 residues: CASSPGQGSNEKLFF. For the CDR3, the DNA is TGCGCCAGCAGCCCAGGACAGGGGTCTAATGAAAAACTGTTTTTT.

The gene calls are TRBV5-4 and TRBJ2-3, with TRBD2 identical over 8 bases. The CDR3 covers 16 residues. V was pared by 4 bases and J by 2 bases, with 9 bases of the junction left unmatched. The germline CDR1 and CDR2 sequences are SGHNT and YYREEE (reference sequence). The CDR3 is CASSASGGEATDTQYF. In DNA, the CDR3 is TGTGCCAGCAGCGCCTCGGGGGGGGAGGCCACAGATACGCAGTATTTT. The full variable domain, rest sourced from reference TRBV5-4 and TRBJ2-3, is ETGVTQSPTHLIKTRGQQVTLRCSSQSGHNTVSWYQQALGQGPQFIFQYYREEENGRGNFPPRFSGLQFPNYSSELNVNALELDDSALYLCASSASGGEATDTQYFGPGTRLTVL.

This rearrangement joins TRBV29-1 to TRBJ1-2; D remains unclear. CDR3 length: 16 amino acids. With 0 bases removed from V and 3 bases from J, the gap between germline ends came to 17 bases. Germline V lookup: CDR1 SQVTM, CDR2 ANQGSEA. The CDR3: CSVEDNRYLTYYGYTF. Here the CDR3 DNA reads TGCAGCGTTGAAGATAATCGGTACCTTACCTACTATGGCTACACCTTC.

CDR3 coding DNA: TGTGCCAGCAGCACCGGGACAGGTTATATGAACACTGAAGCTTTCTTT. Protein sequence: CASSTGTGYMNTEAFF. This rearrangement joins TRBV7-9 to TRBJ1-1; 8 bases agree with TRBD1. This CDR3 spans 16 amino acids. Germline V gene sequence: CDR1 SEHNR, CDR2 FQNEAQ (reference sequence). With 5 bases clipped from V and 0 bases from J, the junction kept 8 bases outside the gene matches.